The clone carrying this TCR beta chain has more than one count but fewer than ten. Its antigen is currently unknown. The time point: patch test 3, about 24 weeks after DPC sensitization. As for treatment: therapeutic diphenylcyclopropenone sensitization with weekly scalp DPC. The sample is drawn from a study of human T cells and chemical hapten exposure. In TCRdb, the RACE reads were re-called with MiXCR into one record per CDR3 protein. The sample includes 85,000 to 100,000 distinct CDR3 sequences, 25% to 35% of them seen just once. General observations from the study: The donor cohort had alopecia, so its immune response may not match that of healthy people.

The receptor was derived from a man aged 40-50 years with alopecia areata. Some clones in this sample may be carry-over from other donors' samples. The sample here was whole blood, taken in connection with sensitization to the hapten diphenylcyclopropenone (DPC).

As DNA, the CDR3 is TGTGCCAGCCGTAGCGGGAGTAGTATCCCCTACGAGCAGTACTTC. Translated, it gives CASRSGSSIPYEQYF. This chain joins TRBV28 and TRBJ2-7, with TRBD2 matching 9 bases. This CDR3 has 15 residues. Trimming cost V 8 bases and J 2 bases; bases outside gene matches: 10. Germline CDR1 and CDR2: MDHEN and SYDVKM.